This T cell receptor (beta chain) is from a study of human T cells and chemical hapten exposure. In the study overall: While the roughly 25-week study was under way, patients received diphenylcyclopropenone on the scalp every week.

Within the library, unique molecular identifiers were attached to each individual cDNA molecule. A single record per CDR3 protein comes from TCRdb applying MiXCR to the RACE reads. The data hold about 120,000 distinct CDR3 sequences, with around 15% observed a single time. Time point given: patch test 1, 2 weeks after DPC sensitization. Treatment here: therapeutic diphenylcyclopropenone sensitization with weekly scalp DPC. The drawing of blood occurred before each patch test was applied. This clonotype occurred many times. The clonotype comes from a man younger than 35 with alopecia areata. Some clones in this sample may be carry-over from other donors' samples. This material consisted of whole blood, taken in connection with sensitization to the hapten diphenylcyclopropenone (DPC).

In nucleotides, the CDR3 is TGTGCCAGCAGTGACGGTAGCGGGGGCTACAATGAGCAGTTCTTC. It translates to CASSDGSGGYNEQFF. V usage is TRBV6-4 and J usage is TRBJ2-1; 9 bases align to TRBD2. Germline assignment: CDR1 MRHNA and CDR2 SNTAGT. The ends lost 2 bases at V and 3 bases at J; junction bases unmatched: 2. The CDR3 runs 15 residues.